Listed here is a single T cell receptor beta chain. Its cognate antigen is unknown. Data came from immunoSEQ multiplex PCR; TCRdb stores just in-frame clones and leaves some out. The sample has 100,000 or so clones, roughly nine tenths seen once. This entry belongs to a study of T cell responses to AZD1222 COVID-19 vaccine. Regarding the study as a whole: Only a handful of people who got AZD1222 tested seropositive at baseline. Clonal diversity may have been underestimated in mostly white British donors. Increased Spike-specific TCR breadth and depth were observed after two AZD1222 doses.

Germline V CDR1 and CDR2: MNHEY, SMNVEV (reference sequence). The V end was cut by 4 bases, the J end by 8 bases, with 15 bases between. This CDR3 region has 15 residues. The V call is TRBV27, the J call TRBJ1-6, with a possible D match to TRBD1 (5 bases). The sequence was obtained from an adult who received the AZD1222 COVID-19 vaccine. Sequencing used peripheral blood, obtained 28 days after the second AZD1222 dose. Here the CDR3 reads CASSWGSRRDSPLHF. The DNA of the CDR3 is TGTGCCAGCAGTTGGGGCAGTAGGAGAGATTCACCCCTCCACTTT.